The 19 T cell receptor beta chains below come from one sample, sequenced in a study of T-cell reconstitution after alpha-beta-depleted transplantation in children. This sample's TCRbeta library carried unique molecular identifier barcodes. TCRdb re-called the PCR reads through MiXCR, storing one row per CDR3 protein. This table holds about 980,000 distinct CDR3 sequences, 25% to 30% found once. Source: PBMCs, mostly from graft donor cells, taken 360 days after TCRalphabeta/CD19-depleted stem cell transplant. The receptor set was obtained from a boy under three years old who had a stem cell transplant for SCID, so the T cells may come from the graft donor.

The chain combines TRBV20-1 with TRBJ1-2; D uncertain. Germline lookup yields CDR1 DFQATT and CDR2 SNEGSKA (reference sequence). The CDR3 is made up of 14 amino acids. V dropped 2 bases and J dropped 7 bases, with 17 bases sitting between them. The CDR3 is CSARSLQRRGGYTF. In nucleotides, the CDR3 is TGCAGTGCTAGATCCCTACAGCGACGGGGTGGCTACACCTTC.

The rearrangement uses TRBV12-3 or TRBV12-4 and TRBJ1-2; D is uncertain. Trimming pared 4 bases from V and 1 base from J, leaving 16 bases between. The CDR3 is 16 residues long. CDR3 region: CASSSLAQLINYGYTF. CDR3 DNA: TGTGCCAGCAGTTCTCTGGCCCAGCTAATTAACTATGGCTACACCTTC.

The rearrangement uses TRBV11-2 and TRBJ2-1; D is uncertain. V lost 5 bases, J lost 10 bases, and 15 bases lay in between. The germline CDR1 and CDR2 sequences are SGHAT and FQNNGV. This CDR3 has 13 amino acids. CDR3 bases: TGTGCCAGCAGCCCACCCGACAAAAGGGAGCAGTTCTTC. Protein product: CASSPPDKREQFF.

The rearrangement links TRBV27 to TRBJ2-7; no definite D call. In germline, CDR1 is MNHEY, CDR2 SMNVEV (reference sequence). Trimming removed 5 bases from V and 5 bases from J, with 19 bases in between. The CDR3 runs 15 residues. The CDR3 nucleotides read TGTGCCAGCAGTCCCTCCCCGGGTCGAAGGCACGAGCAGTACTTC. Translating gives CASSPSPGRRHEQYF.

Here the CDR3 DNA reads TGTGCCAGCAGCTTAGGTGCGGGCCGCTCCTACAATGAGCAGTTCTTC. This codes for CASSLGAGRSYNEQFF. The chain links TRBV11-2 to TRBJ2-1; a weak D match, TRBD2 (5 bases). Germline-derived CDR1 and CDR2 are SGHAT and FQNNGV. V lost 1 base and J 0 bases, leaving 10 bases between the germline ends. The CDR3 consists of 16 residues.

This clonotype has a count of ten or more. The rearrangement joins TRBV29-1 to TRBJ2-5; D is ambiguous. The CDR3 totals 11 residues. CDR1 and CDR2 (germline): SQVTM, ANQGSEA. The V end was cut by 7 bases, the J end by 5 bases, with 11 bases between. The CDR3 here is CSGRAPETQYF. CDR3 sequence (DNA): TGCAGCGGCCGCGCCCCGGAGACCCAGTACTTC.

This clonotype was picked up a small number of times. This rearrangement joins TRBV28 to TRBJ1-4; 9 bases line up with TRBD1. CDR3 length equals 15 residues. The germline V gene encodes CDR1 MDHEN and CDR2 SYDVKM. V lost 2 bases to trimming and J lost 8 bases; unmatched junction nucleotides: 6. CDR3 protein: CASSLQTGGVEKLFF. In DNA form, the CDR3 reads TGTGCCAGCAGTTTACAGACAGGGGGGGTCGAAAAACTGTTTTTT.

This clonotype was counted a few times. The chain joins TRBV5-6 to TRBJ2-3; D perhaps matches TRBD2 (5 bases). CDR1 SGHDT and CDR2 YYEEEE come from the germline V gene. The CDR3 has 15 amino acids. Deletions cut 2 bases from V and 4 bases from J, with 14 bases between. CDR3 sequence (DNA): TGTGCCAGCAGCTTCTCCGTGAGGGTTGCAGATACGCAGTATTTT. Its translation is CASSFSVRVADTQYF.

In this sample, this clonotype turned up a few times. This chain connects TRBV5-1 to TRBJ2-3; 12 bases match TRBD2. This CDR3 comprises 16 residues. The germline V gene encodes CDR1 SGHRS and CDR2 YFSETQ. J gave up 4 bases and V 1 base, and 4 bases lay outside the gene matches. This CDR3 is CASSLTPSGGADTQYF. DNA of the CDR3: TGCGCCAGCAGCTTGACCCCTAGCGGGGGGGCAGATACGCAGTATTTT. The full variable domain, in which reference TRBV5-1 and TRBJ2-3 provide the parts outside the CDR3, is KAGVTQTPRYLIKTRGQQVTLSCSPISGHRSVSWYQQTPGQGLQFLFEYFSETQRNKGNFPGRFSGRQFSNSRSEMNVSTLELGDSALYLCASSLTPSGGADTQYFGPGTRLTVL.

This clonotype showed up just a few times. V gene TRBV12-3 or TRBV12-4 combines with J gene TRBJ1-1; D is perhaps TRBD1 (6 bases). The CDR3 totals 14 residues. Trimming pared 7 bases from V and 3 bases from J, leaving 15 bases between. This chain's CDR3 is CASTAGALDTEAFF. The CDR3 DNA follows: TGTGCCAGCACCGCAGGGGCATTGGACACTGAAGCTTTCTTT.

This clonotype appeared a few times. The CDR3 nucleotides read TGTGCCAGCAGCTCCCGTAGCGGGGGGGCCACAGATACGCAGTATTTT. It translates to CASSSRSGGATDTQYF. The chain employs TRBV7-9 and TRBJ2-3, with 11 bases identical to TRBD2. Germline CDR1 and CDR2: SEHNR and FQNEAQ (reference sequence). The CDR3 consists of 16 residues. The V and J ends lost 4 bases and 2 bases, in that order; junction bases with no gene match: 5.

This clonotype came up a few times. The chain links TRBV7-9 to TRBJ2-2; D is perhaps TRBD2 (5 bases). In germline, CDR1 is SEHNR, CDR2 FQNEAQ (reference sequence). Trimming took off 9 bases at V and 0 bases at J, with 14 bases between the two ends. CDR3 length: 15 residues. The CDR3 region is CARGGGRTNTGELFF. CDR3 sequence (DNA): TGTGCCAGAGGAGGAGGACGGACGAACACCGGGGAGCTGTTTTTT.

The chain combines TRBV11-2 with TRBJ1-4, with 8 bases aligning to TRBD1. Germline trimming cut 5 bases from V and 6 bases from J; bases unmatched to any gene: 8. In germline, CDR1 is SGHAT, CDR2 FQNNGV. The CDR3 extends over 15 amino acids. As DNA, the CDR3 is TGTGCCAGCAGCCTAGCGGGACAGGTCCATGAAAAACTGTTTTTT. This codes for CASSLAGQVHEKLFF.

V and J are TRBV5-1 and TRBJ2-1; 7 bases map to TRBD1. With 7 bases clipped from V and 7 bases from J, the junction kept 14 bases outside the gene matches. This CDR3 is 15 amino acids long. Germline V gene lookup returns CDR1 SGHRS and CDR2 YFSETQ. CDR3 nucleotide sequence: TGCGCCAGCTCAGCTTCGGGACAGTTCAGGAATGAGCAGTTCTTC. Encoded protein: CASSASGQFRNEQFF.

This clonotype was detected only a few times. The gene calls are TRBV29-1 and TRBJ1-2; D ambiguous. The CDR3 runs to 11 residues. CDR1 and CDR2 (germline): SQVTM, ANQGSEA. V dropped 6 bases and J dropped 5 bases, with 10 bases sitting between them. CDR3 nucleotides: TGCAGCGTCCCTACTTGGTATGGCTACACCTTC. Translation: CSVPTWYGYTF. The whole variable domain, remainder taken from reference TRBV29-1 and TRBJ1-2, is SAVISQKPSRDICQRGTSLTIQCQVDSQVTMMFWYRQQPGQSLTLIATANQGSEATYESGFVIDKFPISRPNLTFSTLTVSNMSPEDSSIYLCSVPTWYGYTFGSGTRLTVV.

As DNA, the CDR3 is TGCAGCGTTAAAGCCAGATACAATGAGCAGTTCTTC. Encoded protein: CSVKARYNEQFF. The chain is built from TRBV29-1 and TRBJ2-1; D is ambiguous. The germline V and J ends were trimmed by 5 bases and 4 bases, with 9 bases remaining between them. CDR1 and CDR2 from the germline V gene are SQVTM and ANQGSEA. This CDR3 is 12 amino acids long.

The rearrangement joins TRBV20-1 to TRBJ2-1; D is perhaps TRBD1 or TRBD2 (5 bases each). Per germline, CDR1 DFQATT and CDR2 SNEGSKA (reference sequence). The CDR3 sequence is 12 residues long. Trimming left V 6 bases short and J 7 bases short, with 13 bases between. For the CDR3, the DNA is TGCAGTGCGTCGGACTGGGGGAATGAGCAGTTCTTC. It yields the protein CSASDWGNEQFF.

As regards this clonotype: This sequence may be a read error, since a much larger clone differs from it by one base. The chain links TRBV24-1 to TRBJ2-5, with D possibly being TRBD1 (5 bases). Germline-derived CDR1 and CDR2 are KGHDR and SFDVKD. The CDR3 is made up of 13 amino acids. The germline V and J ends were trimmed by 4 bases and 4 bases, with 9 bases remaining between them. This chain's CDR3 is CATSDSRVETQYF. The CDR3 DNA follows: TGTGCCACCAGTGACTCCAGGGTAGAGACCCAGTACTTC.

CDR3: CASSESFTGSWGEQFF. CDR3 bases: TGTGCCAGCAGTGAAAGTTTCACGGGGAGTTGGGGTGAGCAGTTCTTC. This rearrangement joins TRBV2 to TRBJ2-1, with a tentative D call TRBD2 (5 bases). The CDR3 spans 16 residues. CDR1 is SNHLY and CDR2 is FYNNEI in the germline V gene. The V and J ends lost 2 bases and 9 bases respectively, with 20 bases between them.